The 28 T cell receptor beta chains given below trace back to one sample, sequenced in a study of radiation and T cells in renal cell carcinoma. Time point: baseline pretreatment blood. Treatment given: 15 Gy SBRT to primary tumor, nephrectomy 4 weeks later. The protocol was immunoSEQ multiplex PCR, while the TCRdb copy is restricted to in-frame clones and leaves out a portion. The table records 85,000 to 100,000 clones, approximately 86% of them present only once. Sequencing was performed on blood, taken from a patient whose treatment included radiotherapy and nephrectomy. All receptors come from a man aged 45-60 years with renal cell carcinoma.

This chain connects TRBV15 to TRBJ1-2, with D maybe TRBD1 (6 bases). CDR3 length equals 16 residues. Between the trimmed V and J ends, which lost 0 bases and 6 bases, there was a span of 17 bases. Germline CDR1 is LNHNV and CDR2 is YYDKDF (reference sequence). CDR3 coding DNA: TGTGCCACCAGCAGAGATCTACCAGGGGAAAGGCATGGCTACACCTTC. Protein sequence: CATSRDLPGERHGYTF.

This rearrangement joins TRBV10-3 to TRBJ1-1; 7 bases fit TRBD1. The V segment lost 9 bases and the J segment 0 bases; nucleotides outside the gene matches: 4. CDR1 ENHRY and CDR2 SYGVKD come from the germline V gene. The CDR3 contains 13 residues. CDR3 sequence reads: CAITGQMNTEAFF. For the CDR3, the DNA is TGTGCCATTACGGGACAGATGAACACTGAAGCTTTCTTT.

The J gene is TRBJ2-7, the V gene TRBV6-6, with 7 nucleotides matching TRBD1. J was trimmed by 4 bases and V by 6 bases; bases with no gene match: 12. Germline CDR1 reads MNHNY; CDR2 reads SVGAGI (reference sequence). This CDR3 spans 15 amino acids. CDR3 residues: CASSLPPGQHYEQYF. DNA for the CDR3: TGTGCCAGCAGCCTCCCCCCGGGACAGCATTACGAGCAGTACTTC.

The CDR3 spells CASSLKGLSIEPQHF. The CDR3 nucleotides are TGTGCCAGCAGCCTTAAAGGGCTGAGTATCGAGCCCCAGCATTTT. This sequence joins TRBV27 and TRBJ1-5; no firm D call. Trimming removed 6 bases at V and 8 bases at J, with 20 bases between. The CDR3 covers 15 residues. The germline V gene has CDR1 MNHEY and CDR2 SMNVEV (reference sequence).

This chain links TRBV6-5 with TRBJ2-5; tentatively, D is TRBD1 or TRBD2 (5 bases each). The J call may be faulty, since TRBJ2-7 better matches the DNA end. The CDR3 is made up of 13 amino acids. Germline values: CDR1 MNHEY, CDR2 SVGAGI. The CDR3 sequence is CASSYWGSYEQYF. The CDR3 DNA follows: TGTGCCAGCAGTTACTGGGGGTCCTACGAGCAGTACTTC.

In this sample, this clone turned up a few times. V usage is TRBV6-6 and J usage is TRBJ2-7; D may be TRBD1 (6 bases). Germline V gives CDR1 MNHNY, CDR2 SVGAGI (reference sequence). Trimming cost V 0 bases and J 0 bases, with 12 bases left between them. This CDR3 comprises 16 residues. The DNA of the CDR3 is TGTGCCAGCAGTTACTCGTCTGTCAGGGGCTCCTACGAGCAGTACTTC. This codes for CASSYSSVRGSYEQYF.

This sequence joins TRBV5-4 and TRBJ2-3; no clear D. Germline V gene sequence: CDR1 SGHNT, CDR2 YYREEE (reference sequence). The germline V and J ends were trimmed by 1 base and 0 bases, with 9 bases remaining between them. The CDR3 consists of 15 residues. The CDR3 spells CASSLRAGSTDTQYF. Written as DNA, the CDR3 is TGTGCCAGCAGCTTGCGGGCCGGGAGCACAGATACGCAGTATTTT.

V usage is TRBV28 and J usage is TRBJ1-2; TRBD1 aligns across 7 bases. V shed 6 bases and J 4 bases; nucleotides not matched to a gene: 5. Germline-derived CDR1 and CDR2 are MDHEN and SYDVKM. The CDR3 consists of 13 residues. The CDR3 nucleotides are TGTGCCAGCAGCACAGGGGTCTCCTATGGCTACACCTTC. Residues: CASSTGVSYGYTF.

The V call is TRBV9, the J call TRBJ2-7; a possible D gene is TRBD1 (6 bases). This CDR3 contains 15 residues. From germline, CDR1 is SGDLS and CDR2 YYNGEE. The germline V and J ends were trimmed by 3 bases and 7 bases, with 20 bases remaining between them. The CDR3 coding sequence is TGTGCCAGCAGCGGCTCGGGACACGGGTTTGATGAGCAGTACTTC. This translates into CASSGSGHGFDEQYF.

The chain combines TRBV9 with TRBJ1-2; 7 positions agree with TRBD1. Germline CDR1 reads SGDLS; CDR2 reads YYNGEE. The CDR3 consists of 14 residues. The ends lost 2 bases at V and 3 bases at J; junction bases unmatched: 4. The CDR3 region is CASSVLDRDYGYTF. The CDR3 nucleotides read TGTGCCAGCAGCGTCCTTGACAGGGACTATGGCTACACCTTC.

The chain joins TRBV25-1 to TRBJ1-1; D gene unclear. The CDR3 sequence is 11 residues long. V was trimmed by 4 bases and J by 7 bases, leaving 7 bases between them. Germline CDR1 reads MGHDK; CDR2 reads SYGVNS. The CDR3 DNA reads TGTGCCAGCAGTGGCTTCGTTGAAGCTTTCTTT. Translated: CASSGFVEAFF. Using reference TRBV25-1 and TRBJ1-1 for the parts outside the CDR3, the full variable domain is EADIYQTPRYLVIGTGKKITLECSQTMGHDKMYWYQQDPGMELHLIHYSYGVNSTEKGDLSSESTVSRIRTEHFPLTLESARPSHTSQYLCASSGFVEAFFGQGTRLTVV.

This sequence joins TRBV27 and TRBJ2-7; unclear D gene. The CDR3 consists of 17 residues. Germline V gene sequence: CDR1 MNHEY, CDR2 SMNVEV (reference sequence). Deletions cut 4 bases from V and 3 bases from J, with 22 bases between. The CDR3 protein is CASSSVYDGLIGYEQYF. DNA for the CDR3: TGTGCCAGCAGTTCGGTCTATGACGGATTAATTGGCTACGAGCAGTACTTC.

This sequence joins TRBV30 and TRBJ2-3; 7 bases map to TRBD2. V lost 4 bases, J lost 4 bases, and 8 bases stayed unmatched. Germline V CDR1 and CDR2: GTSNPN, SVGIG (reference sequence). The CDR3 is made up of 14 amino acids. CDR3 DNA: TGTGCCTGGAAATGGACTAGAATAGCAGATACGCAGTATTTT. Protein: CAWKWTRIADTQYF.

The CDR3 DNA sequence: TGTGCCAGCAGCAAGGGACAGGGGGCGACGCTTGAAGCTTTCTTT. Its protein is CASSKGQGATLEAFF. The chain links TRBV7-8 to TRBJ1-1, with 12 nucleotides matching TRBD1. Germline V gives CDR1 SGHVS, CDR2 FQNEAQ. This CDR3 has 15 residues. The V gene end was trimmed by 5 bases and the J gene end by 7 bases; junction bases not matched to a gene: 8.

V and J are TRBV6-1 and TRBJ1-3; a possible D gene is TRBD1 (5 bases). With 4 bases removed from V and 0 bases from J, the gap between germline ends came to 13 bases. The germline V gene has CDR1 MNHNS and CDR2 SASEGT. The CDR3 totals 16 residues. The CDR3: CASSAAGGTSGNTIYF. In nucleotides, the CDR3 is TGTGCCAGCAGTGCAGCCGGGGGGACCTCTGGAAACACCATATATTTT.

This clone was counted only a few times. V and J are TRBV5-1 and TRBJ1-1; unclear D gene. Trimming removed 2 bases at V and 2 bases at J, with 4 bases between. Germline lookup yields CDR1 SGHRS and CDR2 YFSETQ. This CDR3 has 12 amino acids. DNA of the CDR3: TGCGCCAGCAGCTTCGACAACACTGAAGCTTTCTTT. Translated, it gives CASSFDNTEAFF.

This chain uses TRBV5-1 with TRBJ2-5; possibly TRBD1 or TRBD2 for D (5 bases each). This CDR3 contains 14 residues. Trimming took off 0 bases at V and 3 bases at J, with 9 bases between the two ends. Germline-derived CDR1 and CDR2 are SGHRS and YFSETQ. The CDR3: CASSLGGTEETQYF. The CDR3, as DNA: TGCGCCAGCAGCTTGGGAGGGACGGAAGAGACCCAGTACTTC.

The CDR3 DNA reads as TGTGCCAGCAGTGGGAGCGGGGGGGCCAGTGAGCAGTTCTTC. Its translation is CASSGSGGASEQFF. V is TRBV2 and J is TRBJ2-1, with 10 bases fitting TRBD2. Per germline, CDR1 SNHLY and CDR2 FYNNEI. The J segment lost 9 bases and the V segment lost 4 bases, leaving 6 bases of the junction unmatched. This CDR3 has 14 amino acids.

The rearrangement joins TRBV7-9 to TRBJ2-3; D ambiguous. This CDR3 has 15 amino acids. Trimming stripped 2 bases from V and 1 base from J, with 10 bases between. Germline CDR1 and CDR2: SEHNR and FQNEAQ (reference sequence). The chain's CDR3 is CASSLRMDGTDTQYF. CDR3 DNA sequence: TGTGCCAGCAGCTTACGGATGGATGGCACAGATACGCAGTATTTT.

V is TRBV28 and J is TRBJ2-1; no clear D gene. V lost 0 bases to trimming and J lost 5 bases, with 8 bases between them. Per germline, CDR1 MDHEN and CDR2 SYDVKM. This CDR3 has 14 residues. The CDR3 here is CASSLWAANNEQFF. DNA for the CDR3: TGTGCCAGCAGTTTATGGGCAGCGAACAATGAGCAGTTCTTC. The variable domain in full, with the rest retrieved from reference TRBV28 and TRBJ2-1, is DVKVTQSSRYLVKRTGEKVFLECVQDMDHENMFWYRQDPGLGLRLIYFSYDVKMKEKGDIPEGYSVSREKKERFSLILESASTNQTSMYLCASSLWAANNEQFFGPGTRLTVL.

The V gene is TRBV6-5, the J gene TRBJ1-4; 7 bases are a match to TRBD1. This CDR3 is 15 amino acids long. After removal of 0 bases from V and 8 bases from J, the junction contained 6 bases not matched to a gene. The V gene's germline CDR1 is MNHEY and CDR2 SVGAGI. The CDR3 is CASSYSARGGEKLFF. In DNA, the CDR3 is TGTGCCAGCAGTTACTCGGCCAGGGGGGGAGAAAAACTGTTTTTT.

The CDR3 reads CASMKAITYGYTF. The CDR3 DNA is TGTGCCAGCATGAAGGCTATTACCTATGGCTACACCTTC. This rearrangement joins TRBV6-1 to TRBJ1-2; D gene uncertain. Deletions cut 7 bases from V and 4 bases from J, with 13 bases between. The CDR3 is 13 amino acids. Germline CDR1 MNHNS, CDR2 SASEGT.

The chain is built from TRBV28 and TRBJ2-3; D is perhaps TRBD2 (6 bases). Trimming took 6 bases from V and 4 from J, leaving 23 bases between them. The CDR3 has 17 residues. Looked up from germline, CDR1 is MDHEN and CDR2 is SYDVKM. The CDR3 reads CASSPSGGIYVSDTQYF. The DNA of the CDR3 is TGTGCCAGCAGCCCCTCCGGAGGGATTTACGTGTCAGATACGCAGTATTTT.

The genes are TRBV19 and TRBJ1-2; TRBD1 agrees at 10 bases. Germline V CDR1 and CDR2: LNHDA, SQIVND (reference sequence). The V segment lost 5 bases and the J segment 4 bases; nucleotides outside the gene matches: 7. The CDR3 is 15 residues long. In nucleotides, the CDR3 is TGTGCCAGTAGTTTCGGACAGGGGGGTGGCTATGGCTACACCTTC. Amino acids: CASSFGQGGGYGYTF.

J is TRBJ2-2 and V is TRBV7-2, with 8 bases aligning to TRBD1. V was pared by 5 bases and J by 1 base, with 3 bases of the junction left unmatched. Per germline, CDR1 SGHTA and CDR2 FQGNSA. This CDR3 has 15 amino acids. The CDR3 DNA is TGTGCCAGCAGCGTAGGGACAGGGAACACCGGGGAGCTGTTTTTT. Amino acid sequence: CASSVGTGNTGELFF.

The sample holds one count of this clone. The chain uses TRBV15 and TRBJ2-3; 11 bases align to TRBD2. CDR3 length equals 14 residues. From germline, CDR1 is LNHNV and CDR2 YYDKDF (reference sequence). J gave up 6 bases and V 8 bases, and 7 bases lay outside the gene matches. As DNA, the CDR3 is TGTGCCACCCATGTAGCGGGAGGGGGTGATACGCAGTATTTT. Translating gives CATHVAGGGDTQYF.

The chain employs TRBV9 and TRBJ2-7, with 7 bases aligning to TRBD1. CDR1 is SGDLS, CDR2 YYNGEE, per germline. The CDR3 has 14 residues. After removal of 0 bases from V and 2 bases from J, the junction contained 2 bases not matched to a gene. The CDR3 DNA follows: TGTGCCAGCAGCGTAGCGACAGGGACCTACGAGCAGTACTTC. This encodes CASSVATGTYEQYF.

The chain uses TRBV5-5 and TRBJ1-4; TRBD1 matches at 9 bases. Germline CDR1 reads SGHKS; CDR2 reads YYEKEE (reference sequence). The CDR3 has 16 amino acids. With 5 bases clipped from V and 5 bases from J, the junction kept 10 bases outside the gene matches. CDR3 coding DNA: TGTGCCAGCAGACCCCGATGGACAGGGGAAAATGAAAAACTGTTTTTT. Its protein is CASRPRWTGENEKLFF.